This paragraph reports one TCR beta chain. Its antigen is currently unknown. These data originate in a study of cytomegalovirus exposure and HLA in healthy donors. On the study more broadly: Early released data comprised about 85 million unique TCRs from HLA-typed donors. Whole-study findings and limits: In an earlier analysis, in some 500 donors, most V segments appeared productive either ~87% or ~30% of the time.

The PCR contained 60 Vbeta and 13 Jbeta primers. Assay used: immunoSEQ multiplex PCR; TCRdb lists only in-frame clones, some missing. Recorded for this sample: almost 35,000 clones. J gave up 3 bases and V 0 bases, and 5 bases lay outside the gene matches. The germline V gene encodes CDR1 SGHRS and CDR2 YFSETQ. The CDR3 contains 15 residues. The sequence came from a middle-aged woman in good health and CMV-seropositive. The chain is built from TRBV5-1 and TRBJ2-5; 7 bases line up with TRBD2. The sequencing input was PBMCs. CDR3 region: CASSLGGLAEETQYF. In DNA, the CDR3 is TGCGCCAGCAGCTTGGGCGGGCTAGCGGAAGAGACCCAGTACTTC.